This TCR beta chain was sequenced in a study of blood T cell repertoires in COVID-19. V lost 6 bases, J lost 2 bases, and 10 bases stayed unmatched. The CDR3 has 15 residues. Germline values: CDR1 MNHEY, CDR2 SVGAGI. How the authors handled the data: Estimated nucleated cell counts came from reference gene primer amplification. Only in-frame clones appear in the TCRdb table, and some are missing; sequencing was by immunoSEQ multiplex PCR. The V and J calls and clone size are taken from that table; D and trimming were inferred from the DNA. The data show about 63,000 clones, 88% seen once. The receptor was derived from a human donor in a cohort sampled during active COVID-19. Sequencing was done on a sample of peripheral blood. The chain uses TRBV6-5 and TRBJ2-7, with 7 bases aligning to TRBD2. The CDR3 coding sequence is TGTGCCAGCAGGGGTTACAGACGGGGGGCCTACGAGCAGTACTTC. It translates to CASRGYRRGAYEQYF.